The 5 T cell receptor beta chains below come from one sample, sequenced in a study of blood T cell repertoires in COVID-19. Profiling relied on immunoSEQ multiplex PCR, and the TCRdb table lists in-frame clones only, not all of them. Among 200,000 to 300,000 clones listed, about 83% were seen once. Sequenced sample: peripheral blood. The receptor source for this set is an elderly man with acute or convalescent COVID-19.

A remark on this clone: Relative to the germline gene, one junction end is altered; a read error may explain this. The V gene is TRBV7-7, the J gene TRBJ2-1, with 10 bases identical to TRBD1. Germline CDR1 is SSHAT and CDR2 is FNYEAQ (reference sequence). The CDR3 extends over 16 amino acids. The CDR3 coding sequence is TGTGCTAGCAGCCTCGCGGACAGGGGGGCGATGGATGAGCAGTTCTTC. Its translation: CASSLADRGAMDEQFF.

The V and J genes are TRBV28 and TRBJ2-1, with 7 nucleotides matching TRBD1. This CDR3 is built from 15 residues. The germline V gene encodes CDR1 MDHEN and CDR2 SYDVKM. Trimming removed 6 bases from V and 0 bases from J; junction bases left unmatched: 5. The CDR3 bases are TGTGCCAGCAGCTTGCCAGGGGGCTCCTACAATGAGCAGTTCTTC. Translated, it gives CASSLPGGSYNEQFF.

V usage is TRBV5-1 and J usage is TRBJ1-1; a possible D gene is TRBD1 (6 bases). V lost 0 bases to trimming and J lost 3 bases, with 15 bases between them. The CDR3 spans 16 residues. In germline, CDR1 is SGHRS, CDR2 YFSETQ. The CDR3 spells CASSLAGGQIYTEAFF. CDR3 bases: TGCGCCAGCAGCTTGGCGGGGGGGCAGATATACACTGAAGCTTTCTTT.

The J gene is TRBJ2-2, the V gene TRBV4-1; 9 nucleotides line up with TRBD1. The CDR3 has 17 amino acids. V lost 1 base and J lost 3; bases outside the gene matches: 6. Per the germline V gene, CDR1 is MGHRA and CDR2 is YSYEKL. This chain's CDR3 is CASSQVQGTGHTGELFF. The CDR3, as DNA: TGCGCCAGCAGCCAAGTCCAAGGGACAGGGCACACCGGGGAGCTGTTTTTT.

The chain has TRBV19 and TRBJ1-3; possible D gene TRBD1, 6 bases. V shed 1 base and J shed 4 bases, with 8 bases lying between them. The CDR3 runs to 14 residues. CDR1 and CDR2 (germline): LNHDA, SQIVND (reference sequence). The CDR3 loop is CASSIGTVGNTIYF. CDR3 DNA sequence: TGTGCCAGTAGTATAGGGACAGTCGGAAACACCATATATTTT.